A selection of T cell receptor beta chains follows, all from one sample in a study of cytomegalovirus exposure and HLA in healthy donors. Repertoires were generated with immunoSEQ multiplex PCR, while TCRdb's copy carries only in-frame clones and drops some. Counted here are around 94,000 clones, approximately 84% occurring once; the ten biggest clones make up approximately 2.1%. The sample comprised PBMCs. The receptors shown here come from a young man in good health and CMV-seronegative. The conserved cysteine and the conserved F or W are not part of the CDR3 here. Fields, in order: J gene, V gene, CDR3 protein.

TRBJ2-1 | TRBV29-1 | SAGRAQGGNEQF
TRBJ2-7 | TRBV10-3 | AISEMGRQVAYEQY
TRBJ2-3 | TRBV5-6 | ASRIYSSDTQY
TRBJ2-2 | TRBV5-4 | ASSFSGRSNTGELF
TRBJ1-2 | TRBV30 | AWSRIRLSYGYT
TRBJ1-5 | TRBV28 | ASSLPSTPNQPQH
TRBJ2-5 | TRBV30 | AWSVWVGGETQY
TRBJ2-7 | TRBV30 | AGLTGTRLY
TRBJ2-2 | TRBV29-1 | SVDGQGDGGELF
TRBJ2-2 | TRBV4-1 | ASSQGGLLTGELF
TRBJ2-7 | TRBV5-1 | ASSLSAGESYEQY
TRBJ1-2 | TRBV7-9 | ASSTTGTAITYT
TRBJ1-1 | TRBV9 | ASSRQGHTEAF
TRBJ2-7 | TRBV30 | AWSRDITAYEQY
TRBJ2-3 | TRBV5-1 | ASSSGTSTTRGY
TRBJ2-7 | TRBV6-5 | ASSFRTSGIPYEQY
TRBJ2-7 | TRBV7-9 | ASSLGLAHEQY
TRBJ1-1 | TRBV30 | AKSSPNTEAF
TRBJ1-1 | TRBV6-6 | ASSPIPLEGAF
TRBJ2-1 | TRBV6-4 | ASSVGQEQF
TRBJ1-1 | TRBV5-4 | ASSLRTGVTEAF
TRBJ2-1 | TRBV6-1 | ASSLAGSYNEQF
TRBJ1-2 | TRBV27 | ASRVTGAGYT
TRBJ1-1 | TRBV27 | ASSRHRENTEAF
TRBJ1-1 | TRBV5-4 | AGRQEPNTEAF
TRBJ2-1 | TRBV7-2 | ASSPPADRPKF
TRBJ1-1 | TRBV6-5 | ASRTGGTSNTEAF
TRBJ1-1 | TRBV7-2 | ASRLGGNTEAF